The clone carrying this TCR beta chain was detected many times. Its antigen is unidentified. This sample was taken from a study of neurological immune-mediated disorders. Notes on the study in general: HTLV-1-associated myelopathy ranked highest for TCR clonal expansion and multiple sclerosis lowest, beneath healthy controls. Among expanded clones, no CDR3 amino acid sequences were shared across subjects, a pattern suggesting private repertoires in all groups.

There are 13 residues in the CDR3. In germline, CDR1 is SGHRS, CDR2 YFSETQ. Trimming pared 2 bases from V and 6 bases from J, leaving 10 bases between. There were roughly 1 million CD4+ or CD8+ T cells used in the sorted libraries. MiXCR, applied by TCRdb to the 5' RACE reads, yields one record per CDR3 protein. The table includes roughly 60,000 distinct CDR3 sequences, approximately 3.6% detected once. This sequence originates from a woman in her thirties or forties with multiple sclerosis. The chain has TRBV5-1 and TRBJ2-3, with D maybe TRBD1 (5 bases). Specimen: CD4+ T cells from blood. CDR3 bases: TGCGCCAGCAGCTTCAGGGTCGGGGATACGCAGTATTTT. Protein: CASSFRVGDTQYF.